These 27 T cell receptor beta chains share one sample of origin, sequenced in a study of beta chain features in type 1 diabetes. The study reverse transcribed the entire isolated RNA, so it sequenced expressed TCRB transcripts. Generated by immunoSEQ multiplex PCR, the TCRdb table keeps only in-frame clones and is missing some. Altogether around 250,000 clones are present, about 63% being singletons, with the ten largest covering around 0.05%. Specimen: naive CD4+ T cells from blood. These receptors all come from a man younger than 45 in good health.

The chain combines TRBV29-1 with TRBJ2-4; D not certain. There are 14 residues in the CDR3. The V gene lost 6 bases and the J gene lost 0 bases, with 12 bases spanning the gap. Germline V gene sequence: CDR1 SQVTM, CDR2 ANQGSEA. CDR3 amino acids: CSVQLGLAKNIQYF. DNA of the CDR3: TGCAGCGTCCAACTGGGGTTAGCCAAAAACATTCAGTACTTC.

This chain joins TRBV6-6 and TRBJ1-2; D perhaps matches TRBD1 (5 bases). Germline CDR1 is MNHNY and CDR2 is SVGAGI (reference sequence). This CDR3 spans 14 amino acids. V gave up 6 bases and J gave up 5 bases, with 16 bases separating them. CDR3 DNA: TGTGCCAGCAGGGGGACCGAAACTATGTATGGCTACACCTTC. It codes for CASRGTETMYGYTF.

The chain couples TRBV6-5 to TRBJ2-1; the D is unclear. CDR1 is MNHEY and CDR2 is SVGAGI in the germline V gene. The CDR3 runs 11 residues. CDR3 loop: CAIGRNNEQFF. CDR3 in DNA: TGTGCAATTGGACGGAACAATGAGCAGTTCTTC.

The chain is built from TRBV30 and TRBJ2-1, with D possibly TRBD2 on 6 matching bases. The V gene's germline CDR1 is GTSNPN and CDR2 SVGIG (reference sequence). The length of the CDR3 is 14 residues. The germline V and J ends were trimmed by 1 base and 6 bases, with 13 bases remaining between them. CDR3 protein: CAWSGLGVGNEQFF. CDR3 sequence (DNA): TGTGCCTGGAGTGGACTAGGAGTAGGCAATGAGCAGTTCTTC.

The chain joins TRBV4-3 to TRBJ2-7; TRBD2 matches 9 bases. V shed 0 bases, J shed 11 bases, and the junction held 5 bases outside the gene matches. The CDR3 is 13 residues long. Per the germline V gene, CDR1 is LGHNA and CDR2 is YSLEER. CDR3 in amino acids: CASSQEFSGRKYF. Written as DNA, the CDR3 is TGCGCCAGCAGCCAAGAGTTTAGCGGGAGAAAGTACTTC.

This clone has only a few counts. This rearrangement joins TRBV25-1 to TRBJ2-7, with a tentative D call TRBD1 (7 bases). Trimming stripped 2 bases from V and 4 bases from J, with 12 bases between. Germline V gene sequence: CDR1 MGHDK, CDR2 SYGVNS. The CDR3 spans 14 residues. The CDR3 spells CASSERRGRYEQYF. The DNA for the CDR3 is TGTGCCAGCAGTGAACGGAGGGGGCGATACGAGCAGTACTTC.

This clone was seen a handful of times. The same CDR3 also results from other DNA sequences found in this sample. In nucleotides, the CDR3 is TGCAGCGTTGTCCGGGGGAACACTGAAGCTTTCTTT. It is translated as CSVVRGNTEAFF. J is TRBJ1-1 and V is TRBV29-1; no definite D call. The CDR3 length is 12 residues. Germline CDR1 and CDR2: SQVTM and ANQGSEA. V dropped 4 bases and J dropped 1 base, with 7 bases sitting between them.

This chain joins TRBV14 and TRBJ2-6; D call uncertain. Germline CDR1 SGHDN, CDR2 FVKESK. This CDR3 has 14 residues. V lost 2 bases and J 0 bases, leaving 2 bases between the germline ends. The CDR3 nucleotides read TGTGCCAGCAGCCAACACTCTGGGGCCAACGTCCTGACTTTC. Translated: CASSQHSGANVLTF.

This clone was found a few times. The chain has TRBV10-3 and TRBJ2-1; D remains ambiguous. Between the trimmed V and J ends, which lost 6 bases and 1 base, there was a span of 10 bases. Germline V gives CDR1 ENHRY, CDR2 SYGVKD. CDR3 length: 14 amino acids. The CDR3 sequence is CAISPARSYNEQFF. The CDR3, as DNA: TGTGCCATCAGCCCAGCCCGATCCTACAATGAGCAGTTCTTC.

The J gene is TRBJ1-5, the V gene TRBV30; D is uncertain. Germline V gene sequence: CDR1 GTSNPN, CDR2 SVGIG (reference sequence). The CDR3 is made up of 13 amino acids. V lost 5 bases to trimming and J lost 4 bases, with 12 bases between them. In DNA form, the CDR3 reads TGTGCCTGGGCTCCGGGTGCTAATCAGCCCCAGCATTTT. This encodes CAWAPGANQPQHF.

The CDR3 protein is CASRSTVNTEAFF. The CDR3 coding sequence is TGCGCCAGCAGATCGACGGTGAACACTGAAGCTTTCTTT. This rearrangement joins TRBV5-1 to TRBJ1-1, with D uncertain. Trimming shortened V by 5 bases and J by 0 bases, and 8 bases separated the two germline ends. The CDR3 consists of 13 residues. Germline assignment: CDR1 SGHRS and CDR2 YFSETQ.

V is TRBV6-5 and J is TRBJ2-1; 12 nucleotides match TRBD2. This CDR3 region has 15 residues. With V trimmed by 8 bases and J by 7 bases, 9 bases remained unmatched. From germline, CDR1 is MNHEY and CDR2 SVGAGI. In DNA form, the CDR3 reads TGTGCCAGCGCCTCCGGACTAGCGGGGAGGAATGAGCAGTTCTTC. Its protein product is CASASGLAGRNEQFF.

This clone came up once. V is TRBV5-1 and J is TRBJ2-1, with 7 positions matching TRBD1. Germline loops: CDR1 SGHRS, CDR2 YFSETQ. The V segment lost 4 bases and the J segment 8 bases; nucleotides outside the gene matches: 9. The CDR3 has 14 amino acids. The DNA for the CDR3 is TGCGCCAGCAGCGTCTCTCTAGGGGGCGATGAGCAGTTCTTC. Amino acid sequence: CASSVSLGGDEQFF.

The chain recombines TRBV4-2 with TRBJ1-2; no clear D gene. The CDR3 length is 13 residues. V was shortened by 4 bases and J by 5 bases, with 11 bases between the two germline ends. Germline V lookup: CDR1 LGHNA, CDR2 YNFKEQ. The CDR3 DNA reads as TGTGCCAGCAGCCGAGAGACGGATTATGGCTACACCTTC. Encoded protein: CASSRETDYGYTF.

The chain couples TRBV9 to TRBJ2-1, with D possibly matching TRBD2 (6 bases). The germline V gene has CDR1 SGDLS and CDR2 YYNGEE. Trimming took off 0 bases at V and 6 bases at J, with 10 bases between the two ends. The CDR3 is 14 amino acids. CDR3 DNA: TGTGCCAGCAGCGTAGCGCGGGGAGGCAATGAGCAGTTCTTC. Protein sequence: CASSVARGGNEQFF.

The chain joins TRBV6-6 to TRBJ2-3; D tentatively reads TRBD1 or TRBD2 (5 bases each). CDR1 is MNHNY, CDR2 SVGAGI, per germline (reference sequence). Trimming cost V 4 bases and J 2 bases, with 10 bases left between them. This CDR3 region has 14 residues. This CDR3 is CASSSGTHTDTQYF. Here the CDR3 DNA reads TGTGCCAGCAGTTCCGGGACCCACACAGATACGCAGTATTTT.

V is TRBV29-1 and J is TRBJ2-7, with 7 bases matching TRBD1. The CDR3 sequence is 13 residues long. Germline lookup yields CDR1 SQVTM and CDR2 ANQGSEA. With V trimmed by 4 bases and J by 7 bases, 10 bases remained unmatched. The chain's CDR3 is CSVARDSPGEQYF. The CDR3 DNA follows: TGCAGCGTTGCAAGGGACAGCCCCGGTGAGCAGTACTTC.

This clone was found a few times. The V gene is TRBV9, the J gene TRBJ2-7, with D possibly being TRBD1 (5 bases). V dropped 0 bases and J dropped 6 bases, with 13 bases sitting between them. This CDR3 contains 14 residues. Germline V gene lookup returns CDR1 SGDLS and CDR2 YYNGEE. Written as DNA, the CDR3 is TGTGCCAGCAGCGTAGGGCAGGGTGTACGCGAGCAGTACTTC. This sequence encodes CASSVGQGVREQYF.

This clone appeared a single time. The chain joins TRBV29-1 to TRBJ1-1; 7 bases fit TRBD1. Trimming at V came to 7 bases and at J to 1 base, leaving 9 bases not matched to a gene. CDR3 length: 14 amino acids. Per the germline V gene, CDR1 is SQVTM and CDR2 is ANQGSEA. The CDR3 DNA follows: TGCAGCGCCGAGCCGAGACAGGGGAACACTGAAGCTTTCTTT. Translating gives CSAEPRQGNTEAFF.

This clone was picked up a small number of times. V usage is TRBV11-2 and J usage is TRBJ2-5; D may be TRBD1 (6 bases). Germline V CDR1 and CDR2: SGHAT, FQNNGV. The CDR3 is made up of 16 amino acids. The germline V and J ends were trimmed by 2 bases and 0 bases, with 13 bases remaining between them. This chain's CDR3 is CASSLWLRGDQETQYF. In nucleotides, the CDR3 is TGTGCCAGCAGCTTATGGCTCAGGGGCGACCAAGAGACCCAGTACTTC.

The chain combines TRBV5-1 with TRBJ1-2; the D gene is possibly TRBD1 (5 bases). Trimming shortened V by 0 bases and J by 1 base, and 10 bases separated the two germline ends. CDR1 SGHRS and CDR2 YFSETQ come from the germline V gene. The CDR3 extends over 15 amino acids. The CDR3 reads CASSLEGRGNYGYTF. The CDR3 nucleotides are TGCGCCAGCAGCTTGGAGGGGCGCGGTAACTATGGCTACACCTTC.

This chain connects TRBV6-6 to TRBJ2-5, with a tentative D call TRBD1 (6 bases). V lost 10 bases to trimming and J lost 1 base, with 13 bases between them. CDR1 MNHNY and CDR2 SVGAGI come from the germline V gene (reference sequence). The CDR3 extends over 13 amino acids. As DNA, the CDR3 is TGTGCCACCGAGGGACACCTCCAAGAGACCCAGTACTTC. Translated, it gives CATEGHLQETQYF.

V is TRBV30 and J is TRBJ1-1; D is possibly TRBD1 (5 bases). The CDR3 consists of 14 residues. Germline V gene lookup returns CDR1 GTSNPN and CDR2 SVGIG (reference sequence). V was trimmed by 5 bases and J by 5 bases, leaving 18 bases between them. In DNA form, the CDR3 reads TGTGCCTGGGAAGACAGAGCCCTGGGGACTGAAGCTTTCTTT. Translation: CAWEDRALGTEAFF.

This chain links TRBV29-1 with TRBJ2-5; possible D gene TRBD2, 5 bases. From germline, CDR1 is SQVTM and CDR2 ANQGSEA. The CDR3 has 11 residues. Trimming shortened V by 4 bases and J by 5 bases, and 8 bases separated the two germline ends. CDR3 in amino acids: CSVAREETQYF. The CDR3, as DNA: TGCAGCGTTGCGAGGGAGGAGACCCAGTACTTC.

The chain couples TRBV7-2 to TRBJ2-1, with unresolved D. The CDR3 loop spans 11 amino acids. Trimming cost V 4 bases and J 10 bases, with 8 bases left between them. CDR1 SGHTA and CDR2 FQGNSA come from the germline V gene. DNA of the CDR3: TGTGCCAGCAGCTGGACCGGGGAGCAGTTCTTC. Protein sequence: CASSWTGEQFF.

Written as DNA, the CDR3 is TGTGCCAGCAGTGAATCGGACAGGGGCTATGGCTACACCTTC. It is translated as CASSESDRGYGYTF. V is TRBV25-1 and J is TRBJ1-2; TRBD1 agrees at 9 bases. The germline gives CDR1 MGHDK, CDR2 SYGVNS. The CDR3 has 14 amino acids. The trim removed 1 base at V and 4 bases at J, leaving 1 base unmatched.

The rearrangement uses TRBV9 and TRBJ1-6; D might be TRBD1 (6 bases). The CDR3 extends over 13 amino acids. Germline V gene data show CDR1 as SGDLS and CDR2 as YYNGEE. V was pared by 3 bases and J by 10 bases, with 11 bases between. The CDR3 DNA is TGTGCCAGCAGCGCCACAGGGCACTCACCCCTCCACTTT. Encoded protein: CASSATGHSPLHF.